This T cell receptor (beta chain) was found in a study of PD-1 blockade in classical Hodgkin lymphoma. In regard to this clone: The antigen remains unidentified.

Assay used: immunoSEQ multiplex PCR; TCRdb lists only in-frame clones, some missing. In the table there are more than 50,000 clones, over 75% of which are singletons. Findings of the study overall: Any patient who commenced nivolumab under 1 year after ASCT was excluded. Unlike CD8+ TCR diversity, which did not rise significantly by C4D1, CD4+ TCR diversity did. Healthy donors reportedly exceeded newly diagnosed patients in baseline TCR diversity. Complete responders entered with baseline diversity on par with newly diagnosed patients, the results showed.

Brentuximab vedotin exposure varied, and every patient relapsed after autologous stem cell transplantation. Trimming pared 1 base from V and 5 bases from J, leaving 12 bases between. From germline, CDR1 is SGHRS and CDR2 YFSETQ. This CDR3 region has 15 residues. The sample here was peripheral blood mononuclear cells (PBMCs), taken at baseline. The chain carries TRBV5-1 and TRBJ1-4; D might be TRBD1 (5 bases). This TCR was sampled from a human donor with classical Hodgkin lymphoma. DNA of the CDR3: TGCGCCAGCAGCTTGAAAAGGGGAGGGAATGAAAAACTGTTTTTT. The encoded protein is CASSLKRGGNEKLFF. Filled out from reference TRBV5-1 and TRBJ1-4, the complete variable domain reads KAGVTQTPRYLIKTRGQQVTLSCSPISGHRSVSWYQQTPGQGLQFLFEYFSETQRNKGNFPGRFSGRQFSNSRSEMNVSTLELGDSALYLCASSLKRGGNEKLFFGSGTQLSVL.